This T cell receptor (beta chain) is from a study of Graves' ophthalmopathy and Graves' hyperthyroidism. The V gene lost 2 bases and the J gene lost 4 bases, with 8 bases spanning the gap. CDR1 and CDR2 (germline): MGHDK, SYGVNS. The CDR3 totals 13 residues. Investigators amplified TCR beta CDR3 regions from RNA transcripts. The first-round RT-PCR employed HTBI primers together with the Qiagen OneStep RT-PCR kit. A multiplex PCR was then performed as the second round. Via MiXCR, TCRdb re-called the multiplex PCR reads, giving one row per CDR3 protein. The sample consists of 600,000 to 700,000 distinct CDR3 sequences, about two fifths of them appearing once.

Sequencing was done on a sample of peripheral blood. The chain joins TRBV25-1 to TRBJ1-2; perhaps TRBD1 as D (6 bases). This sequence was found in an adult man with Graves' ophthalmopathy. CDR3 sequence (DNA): TGTGCCAGCAGTGAACCAGGGGTCTATGGCTACACCTTC. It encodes CASSEPGVYGYTF.